The entry below describes one T cell receptor beta chain. Its cognate antigen is unknown. Different DNA sequences within this sample yield the same CDR3. The repertoire was sequenced with immunoSEQ multiplex PCR; TCRdb's copy has only in-frame clones and lacks some. The data hold hundreds of thousands of clones, with 89% observed a single time. The sample comes from a study of Ad26.COV2.S vaccination and SARS-CoV-2 variants. Study conclusions and caveats: Breadth, reportedly substantial, characterized the spike-specific CD8+ and CD4+ T cell responses after vaccination. For non-spike TCRs, breadth in vaccine recipients resembled that in placebo recipients.

As for treatment: roughly 20 received Ad26.COV2.S at low or high dose, single or two shots; a few received placebo; per-sample allocation not given. Collection of samples fell on day 63 after the first vaccine or placebo injection. Spike of the Wuhan-strain SARS-CoV-2 was expressed by an Ad26 vector, which formed the vaccine. Per germline, CDR1 MNHEY and CDR2 SVGEGT. The V end lost 5 bases, the J end lost 2 bases, and 3 bases lay between the germline ends. The CDR3 runs 11 residues. The rearrangement uses TRBV6-2 or TRBV6-3 and TRBJ1-1; D is uncertain. The clonotype originates from a person aged 18-60 years who received the Ad26.COV2.S COVID-19 vaccine or a placebo. The material was peripheral blood, obtained in a trial of Ad26.COV2.S vaccine versus placebo. The CDR3 coding sequence is TGTGCCAGCAGTCGCAACACTGAAGCTTTCTTT. Translated, it gives CASSRNTEAFF.